This entry lists 8 T cell receptor beta chains sequenced from one sample in a study of technical replicates of blood from several donors. Repertoires were generated with immunoSEQ multiplex PCR, while TCRdb's copy carries only in-frame clones and drops some. The table has about 81,000 clones, roughly 96% seen once. The sequenced material came from T cells isolated from PBMCs. Receptors were obtained from a human donor in good health.

This rearrangement joins TRBV10-2 to TRBJ2-3, with TRBD2 matching over 14 bases. The junction had 3 bases not matched to a gene; V was cut back by 10 bases and J by 3 bases. The length of the CDR3 is 14 residues. Germline V gives CDR1 WSHSY, CDR2 SAAADI. CDR3 sequence: CATGTSGSTDTQYF. DNA of the CDR3: TGCGCCACCGGGACTAGCGGGAGTACAGATACGCAGTATTTT.

This chain links TRBV5-8 with TRBJ1-4, with TRBD1 matching 8 bases. Trimming removed 0 bases from V and 10 bases from J; junction bases left unmatched: 5. The CDR3 totals 14 residues. Looked up from germline, CDR1 is SGHTS and CDR2 is YDEGEE. Here the CDR3 DNA reads TGTGCCAGCAGCTTGGGGGCAGGGGGCGGAAAACTGTTTTTT. It codes for CASSLGAGGGKLFF. The variable domain in full, completed from reference TRBV5-8 and TRBJ1-4, reads EAGVTQSPTHLIKTRGQQATLRCSPISGHTSVYWYQQALGLGLQFLLWYDEGEERNRGNFPPRFSGRQFPNYSSELNVNALELEDSALYLCASSLGAGGGKLFFGSGTQLSVL.

The chain combines TRBV18 with TRBJ2-7; TRBD2 matches 8 bases. The CDR3 runs to 15 residues. The germline gives CDR1 KGHSH, CDR2 LQKENI. Losses at the gene ends were 3 bases for V and 5 bases for J; bases not matched to a gene: 9. The CDR3 is CASSPRTSSLDEQYF. As DNA, the CDR3 is TGTGCCAGCTCACCCCGGACTAGCTCCCTTGACGAGCAGTACTTC.

The chain combines TRBV15 with TRBJ2-5, with TRBD1 matching over 9 bases. Germline V gives CDR1 LNHNV, CDR2 YYDKDF (reference sequence). CDR3 length equals 14 residues. After removal of 8 bases from V and 4 bases from J, the junction contained 8 bases not matched to a gene. The CDR3 protein is CATGQDRGRETQYF. The CDR3 coding sequence is TGTGCCACCGGCCAGGACAGGGGAAGAGAGACCCAGTACTTC.

The chain carries TRBV11-2 and TRBJ1-4; 9 bases line up with TRBD1. The germline V gene encodes CDR1 SGHAT and CDR2 FQNNGV. The V gene end was trimmed by 4 bases and the J gene end by 6 bases; junction bases not matched to a gene: 9. This CDR3 is 16 amino acids long. The CDR3 loop is CASSSRWTGEDEKLFF. The CDR3 nucleotides read TGTGCCAGCAGCTCACGGTGGACAGGGGAGGATGAAAAACTGTTTTTT.

The chain employs TRBV9 and TRBJ2-3, with 7 positions matching TRBD2. Per germline, CDR1 SGDLS and CDR2 YYNGEE. The CDR3 sequence is 15 residues long. V trimming: 7 bases; J trimming: 0 bases; junction bases outside the gene matches: 8. The DNA for the CDR3 is TGTGCCAGCGCATACAGCGGGACTAGCACAGATACGCAGTATTTT. It yields the protein CASAYSGTSTDTQYF.

The genes are TRBV5-1 and TRBJ2-1; D perhaps matches TRBD1 (8 bases). The CDR3 is 16 residues long. Trimming took 4 bases from V and 2 from J, leaving 16 bases between them. Germline CDR1 SGHRS, CDR2 YFSETQ. CDR3 nucleotides: TGCGCCAGCAGCACGGGGGGACAGGTTGCCTACAATGAGCAGTTCTTC. As protein: CASSTGGQVAYNEQFF.

V and J are TRBV7-2 and TRBJ1-6; no firm D call. Trimming removed 7 bases from V and 15 bases from J, with 16 bases in between. The germline CDR1 and CDR2 sequences are SGHTA and FQGNSA. CDR3 length equals 12 residues. CDR3 DNA: TGTGCCAGCATCGATACCATGACACTCCTCCACTTT. Translating gives CASIDTMTLLHF.